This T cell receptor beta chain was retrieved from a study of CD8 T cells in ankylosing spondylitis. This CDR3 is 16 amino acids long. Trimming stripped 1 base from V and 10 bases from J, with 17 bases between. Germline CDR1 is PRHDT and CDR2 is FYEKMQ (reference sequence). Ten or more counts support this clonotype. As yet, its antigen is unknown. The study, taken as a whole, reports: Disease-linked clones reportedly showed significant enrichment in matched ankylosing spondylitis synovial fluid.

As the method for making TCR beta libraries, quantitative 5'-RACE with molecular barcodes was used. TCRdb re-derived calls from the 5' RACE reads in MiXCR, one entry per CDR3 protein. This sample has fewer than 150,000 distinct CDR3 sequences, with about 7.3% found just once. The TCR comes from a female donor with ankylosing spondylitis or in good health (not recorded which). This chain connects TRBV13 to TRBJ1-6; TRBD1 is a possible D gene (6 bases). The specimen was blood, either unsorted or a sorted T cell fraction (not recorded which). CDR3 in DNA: TGTGCCAGCAGCTTAGAAGTCACAGGGCAAAACTCACCCCTCCACTTT. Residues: CASSLEVTGQNSPLHF. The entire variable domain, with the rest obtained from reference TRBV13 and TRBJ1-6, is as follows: AAGVIQSPRHLIKEKRETATLKCYPIPRHDTVYWYQQGPGQDPQFLISFYEKMQSDKGSIPDRFSAQQFSDYHSELNMSSLELGDSALYFCASSLEVTGQNSPLHFGNGTRLTVT.